This TCR beta chain stems from a study of T cell repertoires in ileal Crohn's disease. Study details: Biopsies of the neoterminal ileum at postoperative colonoscopy form M6 samples.

Germline V gene data show CDR1 as GTSNPN and CDR2 as SVGIG (reference sequence). The CDR3 loop spans 13 amino acids. Between the trimmed V and J ends, which lost 5 bases and 5 bases, there was a span of 13 bases. Overall study findings and caveats: Within the first postoperative year, endoscopy came at median approximately 6.9 months.

A word on this clone: As yet, its antigen is unknown.

This sample's time point: neoterminal ileum biopsy at postoperative endoscopy, about 6 months after surgery. Sequencing was performed with immunoSEQ multiplex PCR; in TCRdb, only in-frame clones are kept and a portion is missing. The repertoire holds some 14,000 clones, with around 72% as singletons. The origin of this receptor is an adult with Crohn's disease. The chain carries TRBV30 and TRBJ1-5; weak D call: TRBD1 (5 bases). The sequenced sample consisted of ileal tissue. CDR3 protein: CAWGARGDQPQHF. CDR3 nucleotides: TGTGCCTGGGGTGCGAGAGGGGATCAGCCCCAGCATTTT.